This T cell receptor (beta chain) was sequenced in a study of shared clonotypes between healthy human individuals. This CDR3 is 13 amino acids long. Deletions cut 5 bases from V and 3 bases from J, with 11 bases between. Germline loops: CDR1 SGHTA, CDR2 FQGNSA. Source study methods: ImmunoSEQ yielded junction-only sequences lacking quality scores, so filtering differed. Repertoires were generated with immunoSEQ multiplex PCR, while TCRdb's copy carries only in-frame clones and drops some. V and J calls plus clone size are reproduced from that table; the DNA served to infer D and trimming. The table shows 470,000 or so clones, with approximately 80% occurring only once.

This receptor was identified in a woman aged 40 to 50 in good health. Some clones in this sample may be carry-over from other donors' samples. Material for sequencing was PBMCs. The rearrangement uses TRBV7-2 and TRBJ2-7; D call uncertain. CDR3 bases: TGTGCCAGCAGCCGACTTGTAATCTACGAGCAGTACTTC. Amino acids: CASSRLVIYEQYF.